This T cell receptor beta chain was observed in a study of OX40 agonist ivuxolimab in advanced cancers. Profiling relied on immunoSEQ multiplex PCR, and the TCRdb table lists in-frame clones only, not all of them. Of 74,000 or so clones detected, around 90% appear once; the ten largest clones hold about 1.8%. V lost 1 base, J lost 2 bases, and 9 bases lay in between. The CDR3 is made up of 14 amino acids. CDR1 is MDHEN and CDR2 is SYDVKM in the germline V gene. The specimen comprised CD4+ or CD8+ T cells sorted from blood, sampled in a trial of the OX40 agonist ivuxolimab. V usage is TRBV28 and J usage is TRBJ2-7; D possibly corresponds to TRBD2 (6 bases). The TCR originated in an adult with an advanced solid tumor such as melanoma, head and neck, liver or kidney cancer. The DNA for the CDR3 is TGTGCCAGCAGTTTATCCGGGAGCCCCTACGAGCAGTACTTC. Its translation: CASSLSGSPYEQYF.